This note documents a single T cell receptor beta chain sequence. Its antigen specificity is not known. No quality values exist for individual bases; no much larger clone is one base distant. Donors were 39 systemically healthy Caucasian individuals from Russia aged 6 to 90 years. Each donor gave 9.5 to 10 milliliters of peripheral blood, drawn into EDTA-treated Vacutainer tubes. Ficoll-Paque density-gradient centrifugation was used to isolate PBMCs, with at least 7 million obtained per sample. Total RNA was extracted from PBMCs with Trizol reagent, with at least 5.5 micrograms obtained per sample. Naive CD45RAhigh/CD27high T cell percentages were measured by flow cytometry on a PBMC aliquot from every donor. The sample originates from a study of blood T cells in healthy people across ages (dated by TCRdb to 2014 to 2015). Regarding the complete study: In model experiments, roughly one uniquely barcoded TCR beta cDNA molecule per two T cells was captured by template switching. Age-related changes in TCR beta repertoire diversity were measured in the study by deep sequencing normalized with unique cDNA molecular identifiers. The donors were divided into four age groups: young (average about 15 years), middle-aged (roughly 40), aged (about 56) and long-lived (about 84). The study analyzed two additional independent replicas of 1 million unique cDNA reads from the same blood draw for two donors, one aged 18 to 30 and one aged 80 or older.

For CDR1 and CDR2, the germline V gene lists SQVTM and ANQGSEA. Relative to germline, V is 7 bases shorter and J is 3 bases shorter, with 9 bases between their ends. The CDR3 measures 11 amino acids from cysteine to phenylalanine. Just the 33-base CDR3 DNA is kept, in frame starting at base 1. Library preparation used 5' RACE. The listed sequencing device is Illumina HiSeq 2500. The second PCR ran for roughly 7 to 11 cycles and used a J-beta primer mix along with a sample-barcoded 5' primer. A template-switch 5' adaptor carrying 12 random nucleotides introduced a unique molecular identifier onto each TCR beta cDNA molecule. Each sample yielded at least 3 million CDR3-containing paired-end reads. The Mint cDNA synthesis kit, primed by a TRBC-specific oligonucleotide, was used to synthesize first-strand cDNA from all RNA. Following uracil-DNA glycosylase treatment, a first 18-cycle PCR with universal primers M1SS and BC2_uni_R was performed on all cDNA. As for the authors' bioinformatics: Normalization of each sample was performed by random selection of 1 million high-quality reads, each carrying a distinct molecular identifier. Reads sharing molecular identifiers were discarded rather than binned into consensus sequences. MiTCR, with a Q25 quality threshold and the strictest error-elimination algorithm, was used for CDR3 identification, clonotype clustering and error correction. A nonparametric unseen species model with Euler transformation was used to estimate lower-bound total TCR beta diversity. Using fastp trimming at Q25 and MiXCR clonotype assembly, TCRdb reanalyzed the public sequencing data and kept in-frame beta chains. Each CDR3 protein appears once, grouped with its most common genes and DNA. The V and J calls reflect TCRdb's pipeline rather than the authors' work. The sample table records about 500,000 distinct CDR3 sequences; around 24% of these occur just once. The leading ten clones occupy roughly 10% of the sample.

Paper-wide results and their limitations: There was a strong correlation between observed TCR beta diversity and the percentage of naive T cells measured by flow cytometry. The long-lived group showed more naive CD4+ T cells, fewer expanded clones and increased TCR diversity than the aged group, suggesting age selection. As age increased, observed TCR beta diversity per million T cells dropped in a roughly linear way, and a significant reduction was already evident by age around 41. Bulk unsorted PBMC profiling prevented conclusive comparison of naive and antigen-experienced compartments. Estimates of total diversity based on one million sequenced T cells were regarded as lower bounds and as underestimates. Because the CMV infection status of the donors was unknown, age-related changes in expanded clonotypes may potentially have been confounded.

The same data also went into a second study, on T cells of mothers and their children. The second paper further reports: Nine systemically healthy Caucasian individuals, comprising three mothers and their six children, were included as donors. cDNA synthesis used all of the extracted RNA, with approximately 1.4 ug of RNA in each 15 ul reaction. In the second PCR, sample barcodes and 2-4 random nucleotides were introduced via the M1S primer. More than 8.5 million TCR beta CDR3 reads were obtained from each mother, and roughly 3 million reads were obtained from each child. In both related and unrelated pairs, thymic selection shapes the output of TCR recombination in a similar way, with inherited differences having only a minor effect. Related mother-child pairs always showed normalized repertoire overlap that was slightly higher than in unrelated mother-child pairs, though the difference was never significant. No persistent microchimeric T cell clones were found, with a detection sensitivity of approximately 100 clones per million clonotypes. In the study, deep NGS was used to compare the TCR beta repertoires of mothers and children, and features distinguishing related mother-child pairs from unrelated individuals were sought. The mean age was 40 +/- 4 years for the mothers and around 10 +/- 4 years for the children. After adapters were ligated using NEBNext reagents, the libraries underwent 100+100 nt paired-end sequencing on an Illumina HiSeq 2000. Mother and child libraries were prepared a month apart and sequenced in separate runs to prevent cross-contamination. For each donor, between about 450,000 and 2,300,000 distinct TCR beta clonotypes were identified. Naive TCR beta clonotypes were estimated from low-frequency clonotypes matched to each donor's FACS-determined naive share, without sorting.

This clonotype was sampled from a boy between 10 and 17 years old in good health. The sequence joins TRBV29-1 to TRBJ1-2, with no reliable assignment of the D segment. Sequencing used blood. The CDR3 protein is CSASGDYGYTF. The bases are TGCAGCGCAAGTGGGGACTATGGCTACACCTTC. The variable domain in full, with residues beyond the CDR3 obtained from the reference TRBV29-1 and TRBJ1-2 genes, is SAVISQKPSRDICQRGTSLTIQCQVDSQVTMMFWYRQQPGQSLTLIATANQGSEATYESGFVIDKFPISRPNLTFSTLTVSNMSPEDSSIYLCSASGDYGYTFGSGTRLTVV.